One and the same sample provided the 10 T cell receptor beta chains below, sequenced in a study of blood T cell repertoires in COVID-19. Libraries were prepared by immunoSEQ multiplex PCR; TCRdb keeps only in-frame clonotypes and omits some of them. The sample has about 400,000 clones, nearly 90% seen once. The sample was PBMCs or T cells enriched from blood (not recorded which). The receptors stem from a woman aged 25 to 45 who had recovered from COVID-19.

This chain connects TRBV24-1 to TRBJ2-7; the D gene is possibly TRBD2 (5 bases). CDR1 is KGHDR, CDR2 SFDVKD, per germline. Trimming took 6 bases from V and 2 from J, leaving 7 bases between them. The CDR3 sequence is 12 residues long. CDR3 protein: CATSHGTYEQYF. DNA for the CDR3: TGTGCCACCAGTCACGGGACCTACGAGCAGTACTTC.

CDR3 in amino acids: CASSQVGHKSTEAFF. The CDR3 nucleotides are TGCGCCAGCAGCCAAGTGGGACATAAGAGCACTGAAGCTTTCTTT. This rearrangement joins TRBV4-1 to TRBJ1-1; D is possibly TRBD1 (6 bases). The germline V gene has CDR1 MGHRA and CDR2 YSYEKL. Trimming cost V 1 base and J 4 bases, with 13 bases left between them. The CDR3 has 15 residues.

Only one count was recorded for this clone. The chain combines TRBV3-1 (or the pseudogene TRBV3-2) with TRBJ1-2; 8 bases are shared with TRBD1. Germline CDR1 LGHDT, CDR2 YNNKEL (reference sequence). The V segment lost 6 bases and the J segment 8 bases; nucleotides outside the gene matches: 11. The CDR3 contains 14 residues. The CDR3 DNA sequence: TGTGCCAGCAGTTCCGGGACAGGCTTCTTCGGCTACACCTTC. Translating gives CASSSGTGFFGYTF.

This clone was counted between two and nine times. V is TRBV6-2 or TRBV6-3 and J is TRBJ1-6, with TRBD1 identical over 8 bases. Germline assignment: CDR1 MNHEY and CDR2 SVGEGT. The CDR3 totals 16 residues. After removal of 4 bases from V and 10 bases from J, the junction contained 12 bases not matched to a gene. The CDR3 DNA sequence: TGTGCCAGCAGTTCCCCGATCGACAGGGGAGGATCACCCCTCCACTTT. Protein sequence: CASSSPIDRGGSPLHF.

The V gene is TRBV2, the J gene TRBJ2-7, with 8 positions matching TRBD1. The ends lost 4 bases at V and 0 bases at J; junction bases unmatched: 2. Germline values: CDR1 SNHLY, CDR2 FYNNEI. CDR3 size: 14 residues. CDR3 in amino acids: CASSGTGSSYEQYF. The CDR3 DNA reads as TGTGCCAGCAGTGGGACAGGGTCCTCCTACGAGCAGTACTTC. The whole variable domain, filled in from reference TRBV2 and TRBJ2-7, reads EPEVTQTPSHQVTQMGQEVILRCVPISNHLYFYWYRQILGQKVEFLVSFYNNEISEKSEIFDDQFSVERPDGSNFTLKIRSTKLEDSAMYFCASSGTGSSYEQYFGPGTRLTVT.

The genes are TRBV5-4 and TRBJ2-2; 9 nucleotides match TRBD2. The CDR3 is 18 residues long. Trimming took 4 bases from V and 1 from J; bases not matched to a gene: 11. CDR1 SGHNT and CDR2 YYREEE come from the germline V gene (reference sequence). The CDR3 DNA reads TGTGCCAGCAGCGCCAAAGAGGCTAGCGGGATGAACACCGGGGAGCTGTTTTTT. This encodes CASSAKEASGMNTGELFF.

The J gene is TRBJ1-4, the V gene TRBV30, with D unclear. The CDR3 has 15 amino acids. V lost 1 base to trimming and J lost 5 bases, with 14 bases between them. Germline-derived CDR1 and CDR2 are GTSNPN and SVGIG (reference sequence). CDR3 residues: CAWSAMRWKNEKLFF. CDR3 DNA sequence: TGTGCCTGGAGTGCCATGAGGTGGAAGAATGAAAAACTGTTTTTT.

The CDR3 coding sequence is TGCGCCAGCAGCTTTGGGGCGGGAGGATCTGGAAACACCATATATTTT. Its protein is CASSFGAGGSGNTIYF. The V and J genes are TRBV5-1 and TRBJ1-3; D perhaps matches TRBD1 (5 bases). Germline V lookup: CDR1 SGHRS, CDR2 YFSETQ. V dropped 2 bases and J dropped 1 base, with 13 bases sitting between them. The CDR3 covers 16 residues.

The CDR3: CASRGTSGMNTGELFF. The CDR3 nucleotides read TGTGCCAGCAGAGGGACTAGCGGGATGAACACCGGGGAGCTGTTTTTT. The rearrangement joins TRBV28 to TRBJ2-2, with 13 positions matching TRBD2. Germline CDR1 and CDR2: MDHEN and SYDVKM. The ends lost 6 bases at V and 1 base at J; junction bases unmatched: 2. The CDR3 has 16 residues.

The genes are TRBV6-1 and TRBJ2-6, with a possible D match to TRBD1 (5 bases). CDR1 is MNHNS and CDR2 is SASEGT in the germline V gene. V shed 5 bases and J shed 0 bases, with 11 bases lying between them. There are 16 residues in the CDR3. The CDR3 reads CASSKDRRSGANVLTF. CDR3 in DNA: TGTGCCAGCAGTAAAGACAGACGCTCTGGGGCCAACGTCCTGACTTTC.